Below, 16 T cell receptor beta chains from the same sample are listed, as sequenced in a study of cytomegalovirus exposure and HLA in healthy donors (dated 2017 in TCRdb). Library construction relied on the immunoSEQ multiplex PCR assay. The table comes from immuneACCESS by way of TCRdb, which keeps in-frame sequences with V and J called. Part of the clones is missing from these tables; in studies checked, under half for an unresolved V gene and the rest for unknown reasons. The sample table lists approximately 82,000 clones, 95% of them with a count of one. The top ten clonotypes cover 0.55% to 0.75% of the sample. The sequenced material came from PBMCs. Receptors originate from a woman aged 18-35 years in good health and CMV-seronegative.

This clone showed up just once. The rearrangement links TRBV23-1 to TRBJ1-1; no reliable D call. TRBV23-1 is marked as an open reading frame, function uncertain. The V end lost 6 bases, the J end lost 8 bases, and 34 bases lay between the germline ends. This CDR3 contains 19 residues. The CDR3 bases are TGCGCCAGCAGAGACTTCTATGAATTAAGATCCCCGTCTTTACACGAAGCTTTCTTT. Its translation is CASRDFYELRSPSLHEAFF.

The genes are TRBV10-3 and TRBJ2-1; 12 nucleotides match TRBD2. Trimming took 10 bases from V and 7 from J; bases not matched to a gene: 11. Germline CDR1 reads ENHRY; CDR2 reads SYGVKD. The CDR3 runs to 15 residues. The CDR3 DNA is TGTGCCACCCGGCAATCGCTAGCGGGAGGGAATGAGCAGTTCTTC. It encodes CATRQSLAGGNEQFF.

The genes are TRBV10-1 and TRBJ2-3; the match to TRBD2 covers 16 bases. The CDR3 has 19 amino acids. V lost 3 bases to trimming and J lost 5 bases; unmatched junction nucleotides: 11. Germline CDR1 and CDR2: WNHNN and SYGVQD (reference sequence). The CDR3 coding sequence is TGCGCCAGCAGTGACCCCGGGACTAGCGGGAGGGCCGGAGTAGATACGCAGTATTTT. Its translation: CASSDPGTSGRAGVDTQYF.

The chain couples TRBV28 to TRBJ1-2; D uncertain. The ends were cut back, 3 bases at V and 4 bases at J, with 6 bases in the middle. The CDR3 loop spans 12 amino acids. The germline V gene has CDR1 MDHEN and CDR2 SYDVKM. The CDR3 nucleotides read TGTGCCAGCAGTTTGTCGGTCTATGGCTACACCTTC. Its translation: CASSLSVYGYTF.

The chain couples TRBV4-1 to TRBJ2-7; the match to TRBD1 covers 8 bases. Germline values: CDR1 MGHRA, CDR2 YSYEKL. CDR3 size: 15 residues. Trimming cost V 4 bases and J 3 bases; bases outside gene matches: 8. The CDR3 sequence: CASSLRDRRDYEQYF. Here the CDR3 DNA reads TGCGCCAGCAGCCTCCGGGACAGGCGAGACTACGAGCAGTACTTC.

This clone occurred once. The CDR3 nucleotides read TGTGCCAGCAGCCCCCCGGGGAACACTGAAGCTTTCTTT. The encoded protein is CASSPPGNTEAFF. J is TRBJ1-1 and V is TRBV7-9; D is unclear. The ends were cut back, 5 bases at V and 1 base at J, with 8 bases in the middle. CDR1 is SEHNR and CDR2 is FQNEAQ in the germline V gene (reference sequence). The CDR3 contains 13 residues.

The chain uses TRBV15 and TRBJ2-3, with TRBD2 identical over 8 bases. Unmatched junction bases numbered 9, after V lost 5 bases and J lost 2 bases. Germline lookup yields CDR1 LNHNV and CDR2 YYDKDF (reference sequence). The CDR3 loop spans 16 amino acids. The CDR3 sequence: CATSPRSGEATDTQYF. Here the CDR3 DNA reads TGTGCCACCAGCCCCCGTAGCGGGGAGGCCACAGATACGCAGTATTTT.

This rearrangement joins TRBV28 to TRBJ1-4; the match to TRBD1 covers 11 bases. Trimming cost V 6 bases and J 8 bases; bases outside gene matches: 8. Germline V gene data show CDR1 as MDHEN and CDR2 as SYDVKM. The CDR3 contains 15 residues. Here the CDR3 reads CASRWPGQGAEKLFF. In nucleotides, the CDR3 is TGTGCCAGCAGATGGCCCGGACAGGGGGCCGAAAAACTGTTTTTT.

This clone was detected once. CDR3: CASSLELLARYNEQFF. The CDR3, as DNA: TGTGCCAGCAGCTTAGAATTACTAGCCCGATACAATGAGCAGTTCTTC. V is TRBV7-9 and J is TRBJ2-1; tentative D call: TRBD2 (6 bases). V shed 1 base and J shed 4 bases, with 14 bases lying between them. Looked up from germline, CDR1 is SEHNR and CDR2 is FQNEAQ (reference sequence). The CDR3 loop spans 16 amino acids.

The rearrangement joins TRBV10-2 to TRBJ2-5; maybe TRBD2 (6 bases). Germline V gene data show CDR1 as WSHSY and CDR2 as SAAADI. Trimming took off 5 bases at V and 4 bases at J, with 11 bases between the two ends. CDR3 length: 13 residues. DNA for the CDR3: TGCGCCAGCAGTTACGGGGGAGGAGAGACCCAGTACTTC. As protein: CASSYGGGETQYF.

The V gene is TRBV7-2, the J gene TRBJ2-2, with 8 bases that match TRBD2. The CDR3 is 15 residues long. Germline V gene lookup returns CDR1 SGHTA and CDR2 FQGNSA. V lost 5 bases to trimming and J lost 3 bases; unmatched junction nucleotides: 5. This chain's CDR3 is CASSARGGDTGELFF. CDR3 bases: TGTGCCAGCAGCGCCCGGGGGGGCGACACCGGGGAGCTGTTTTTT.

The rearrangement links TRBV9 to TRBJ2-2, with 9 nucleotides matching TRBD2. Germline loops: CDR1 SGDLS, CDR2 YYNGEE. The CDR3 runs to 16 residues. The trim removed 0 bases at V and 4 bases at J, leaving 4 bases unmatched. In nucleotides, the CDR3 is TGTGCCAGCAGCGTAGTTAGCGGGGGTAGCACCGGGGAGCTGTTTTTT. This gives the protein CASSVVSGGSTGELFF.

The rearrangement joins TRBV20-1 to TRBJ2-5, with no clear D. The V and J ends lost 8 bases and 7 bases respectively, with 11 bases between them. In germline, CDR1 is DFQATT, CDR2 SNEGSKA (reference sequence). The CDR3 loop spans 10 amino acids. In nucleotides, the CDR3 is TGCAGTACCTCAAGAGGGACCCAGTACTTC. Amino acids: CSTSRGTQYF.

The chain uses TRBV27 and TRBJ2-5; tentatively, D is TRBD2 (5 bases). The V and J ends lost 6 bases and 5 bases respectively, with 22 bases between them. The CDR3 loop spans 16 amino acids. Germline-derived CDR1 and CDR2 are MNHEY and SMNVEV (reference sequence). The CDR3 reads CASRLDSMGSRETQYF. The CDR3 region has the DNA TGTGCCAGCAGACTAGATAGCATGGGCTCAAGGGAGACCCAGTACTTC.

The rearrangement joins TRBV2 to TRBJ1-4, with 11 bases identical to TRBD1. CDR1 and CDR2 from the germline V gene are SNHLY and FYNNEI. J gave up 3 bases and V 8 bases, and 2 bases lay outside the gene matches. This CDR3 is 14 amino acids long. The CDR3 coding sequence is TGTGCCAGCGGGGGACAGGGGGCTAATGAAAAACTGTTTTTT. Protein: CASGGQGANEKLFF.

In the case of this clone: The sample holds other DNA sequences that translate to the same CDR3. The chain is built from TRBV19 and TRBJ2-3; TRBD1 matches 11 bases. From germline, CDR1 is LNHDA and CDR2 SQIVND (reference sequence). The V gene end was trimmed by 3 bases and the J gene end by 4 bases; junction bases not matched to a gene: 0. CDR3 length: 14 amino acids. CDR3: CASSMGQGADTQYF. Here the CDR3 DNA reads TGTGCCAGTAGTATGGGACAGGGGGCAGATACGCAGTATTTT.